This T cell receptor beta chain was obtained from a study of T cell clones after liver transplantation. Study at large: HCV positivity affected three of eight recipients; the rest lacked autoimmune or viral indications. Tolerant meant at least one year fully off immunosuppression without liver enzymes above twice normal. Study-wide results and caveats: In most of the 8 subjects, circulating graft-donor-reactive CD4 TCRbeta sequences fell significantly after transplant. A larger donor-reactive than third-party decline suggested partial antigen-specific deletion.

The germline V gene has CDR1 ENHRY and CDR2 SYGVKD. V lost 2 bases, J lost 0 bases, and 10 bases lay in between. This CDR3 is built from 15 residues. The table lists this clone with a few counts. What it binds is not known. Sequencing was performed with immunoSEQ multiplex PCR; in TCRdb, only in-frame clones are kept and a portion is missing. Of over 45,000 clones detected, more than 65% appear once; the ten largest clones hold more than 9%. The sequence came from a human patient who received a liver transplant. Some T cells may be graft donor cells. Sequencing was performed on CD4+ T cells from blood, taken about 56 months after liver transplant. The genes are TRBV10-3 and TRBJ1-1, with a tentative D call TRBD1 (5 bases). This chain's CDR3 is CAISEVSGLNTEAFF. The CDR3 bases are TGTGCCATCAGTGAGGTTTCGGGACTGAACACTGAAGCTTTCTTT.